The 8 T cell receptor beta chains below all came from one sample that was sequenced in a study of T cell responses to AZD1222 COVID-19 vaccine (dated by TCRdb to the early 2020s). The time point label on this specimen signifies: baseline before first vaccination. Library generation was performed with the immunoSEQ multiplex PCR assay. TCRdb limited this immuneACCESS table to in-frame rearrangements with V and J called. A share of clones is missing; checked studies link under half to unresolved V genes, and the rest is unexplained. The table for this sample lists about 160,000 clones; around 91% of them were counted only once. 6.5% to 7% of the sample rests with the top ten. Material: peripheral blood, obtained on day 0 of AZD1222 vaccination. These receptors were taken from an adult in good health.

J is TRBJ2-2 and V is TRBV7-3; 7 bases map to TRBD1. CDR3 length: 16 residues. Germline V lookup: CDR1 SGHTA, CDR2 FQGTGA. Unmatched junction bases numbered 6, after V lost 0 bases and J lost 5 bases. The CDR3 nucleotides are TGTGCCAGCAGCTTAACATCGGACAGGCTGACCGGGGAGCTGTTTTTT. Translated: CASSLTSDRLTGELFF. Complete variable domain (other parts from reference TRBV7-3 and TRBJ2-2): GAGVSQTPSNKVTEKGKYVELRCDPISGHTALYWYRQSLGQGPEFLIYFQGTGAADDSGLPNDRFFAVRPEGSVSTLKIQRTERGDSAVYLCASSLTSDRLTGELFFGEGSRLTVL.

To note about this clone: This specimen includes other DNA sequences encoding the same CDR3. The chain combines TRBV5-1 with TRBJ1-1; D might be TRBD1 (5 bases). Germline CDR1 and CDR2: SGHRS and YFSETQ. Between the trimmed V and J ends, which lost 0 bases and 2 bases, there was a span of 8 bases. This CDR3 contains 14 residues. CDR3 amino acids: CASSLARGNTEAFF. The CDR3 nucleotides read TGCGCCAGCAGCTTGGCCCGGGGCAACACTGAAGCTTTCTTT. The full variable domain, with the rest looked up from reference TRBV5-1 and TRBJ1-1, is KAGVTQTPRYLIKTRGQQVTLSCSPISGHRSVSWYQQTPGQGLQFLFEYFSETQRNKGNFPGRFSGRQFSNSRSEMNVSTLELGDSALYLCASSLARGNTEAFFGQGTRLTVV.

This clone was picked up one time. The chain employs TRBV27 and TRBJ1-4, with TRBD1 as a possible D gene (5 bases). The V and J ends lost 7 bases and 0 bases respectively, with 18 bases between them. Looked up from germline, CDR1 is MNHEY and CDR2 is SMNVEV (reference sequence). The CDR3 extends over 17 amino acids. The CDR3 DNA follows: TGTGCCAGCATCCAAGGGGCGGCTGATGCAACTAATGAAAAACTGTTTTTT. It codes for CASIQGAADATNEKLFF.

The chain combines TRBV6-5 with TRBJ2-3; 7 bases are shared with TRBD2. V dropped 8 bases and J dropped 6; count of bases not matched to a gene: 5. CDR1 and CDR2 (germline): MNHEY, SVGAGI. The CDR3 is 12 residues long. The DNA for the CDR3 is TGTGCCAGCGGGACTACACGTGATACGCAGTATTTT. Its protein is CASGTTRDTQYF.

The table lists this clone with many counts. CDR3 residues: CASSPLVFGTAKNIQYF. Written as DNA, the CDR3 is TGTGCCAGCAGTCCTTTAGTCTTTGGGACGGCCAAAAACATTCAGTACTTC. The chain is built from TRBV27 and TRBJ2-4, with D perhaps assigned TRBD1 or TRBD2 (5 bases each). V was trimmed by 5 bases and J by 1 base, leaving 18 bases between them. The CDR3 is made up of 17 amino acids. Germline CDR1 is MNHEY and CDR2 is SMNVEV (reference sequence).

The rearrangement links TRBV6-2 or TRBV6-3 to TRBJ1-5; TRBD1 aligns across 8 bases. The V gene's germline CDR1 is MNHEY and CDR2 SVGEGT. The V segment lost 4 bases and the J segment 4 bases; nucleotides outside the gene matches: 9. This CDR3 is built from 16 residues. Here the CDR3 reads CASSWRSQGENQPQHF. CDR3 nucleotides: TGTGCCAGCAGTTGGAGATCACAGGGGGAAAATCAGCCCCAGCATTTT.

The V gene is TRBV5-5, the J gene TRBJ2-5, with D perhaps matching TRBD1 (5 bases). This CDR3 spans 14 amino acids. Germline loops: CDR1 SGHKS, CDR2 YYEKEE (reference sequence). Trimming pared 0 bases from V and 5 bases from J, leaving 11 bases between. In nucleotides, the CDR3 is TGTGCCAGCAGCTTGGCCCAGGGCTACGAGACCCAGTACTTC. It codes for CASSLAQGYETQYF. The entire variable domain, with the rest obtained from reference TRBV5-5 and TRBJ2-5, is as follows: DAGVTQSPTHLIKTRGQQVTLRCSPISGHKSVSWYQQVLGQGPQFIFQYYEKEERGRGNFPDRFSARQFPNYSSELNVNALLLGDSALYLCASSLAQGYETQYFGPGTRLLVL.

This chain connects TRBV5-1 to TRBJ1-4, with TRBD1 matching over 7 bases. The germline V gene has CDR1 SGHRS and CDR2 YFSETQ. V was clipped by 3 bases and J by 4 bases; unmatched bases: 6. This CDR3 has 15 amino acids. CDR3 bases: TGCGCCAGCAGCTCCCTGACAGGGAATAATGAAAAACTGTTTTTT. Translation gives CASSSLTGNNEKLFF.